This record concerns one T cell receptor beta chain sequence. Its target is not known. The data derive from a study of OX40 agonist ivuxolimab in advanced cancers. Findings and limits, study-wide: No antigen was identified for the clonally expanded peripheral T cells.

Produced via immunoSEQ multiplex PCR; TCRdb's table is partial and in-frame only. The sample holds about 35,000 clones, around 90% seen once. Trimming cost V 3 bases and J 4 bases, with 13 bases left between them. The CDR3 sequence is 16 residues long. Germline assignment: CDR1 MDHEN and CDR2 SYDVKM. Blood got drawn at baseline, again on cycle 4 day 1, and then on cycle 7 day 1. The rearrangement joins TRBV28 to TRBJ1-6; perhaps TRBD1 as D (5 bases). The receptor was isolated from an adult with an advanced solid tumor such as melanoma, head and neck, liver or kidney cancer. The sequencing used CD4+ or CD8+ T cells sorted from blood, collected in a trial of the OX40 agonist ivuxolimab. CDR3 DNA sequence: TGTGCCAGCAGTTTGGAAGGGGATGGATATAATTCACCCCTCCACTTT. Protein product: CASSLEGDGYNSPLHF.